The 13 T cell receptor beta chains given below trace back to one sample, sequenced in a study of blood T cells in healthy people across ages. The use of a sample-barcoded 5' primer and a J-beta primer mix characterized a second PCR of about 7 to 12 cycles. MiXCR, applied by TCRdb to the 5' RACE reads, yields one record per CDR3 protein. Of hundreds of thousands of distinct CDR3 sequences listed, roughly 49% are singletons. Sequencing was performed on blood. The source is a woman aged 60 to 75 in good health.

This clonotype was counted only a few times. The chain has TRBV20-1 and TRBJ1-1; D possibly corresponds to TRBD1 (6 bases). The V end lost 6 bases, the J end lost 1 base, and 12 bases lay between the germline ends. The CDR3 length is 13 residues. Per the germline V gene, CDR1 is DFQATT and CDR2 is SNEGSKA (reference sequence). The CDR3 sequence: CSAEGGGNTEAFF. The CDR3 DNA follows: TGCAGTGCAGAAGGGGGAGGGAACACTGAAGCTTTCTTT.

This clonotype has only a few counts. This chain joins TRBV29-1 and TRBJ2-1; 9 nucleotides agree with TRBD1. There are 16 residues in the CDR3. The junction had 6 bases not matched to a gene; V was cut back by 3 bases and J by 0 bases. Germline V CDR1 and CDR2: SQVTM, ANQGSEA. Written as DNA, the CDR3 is TGCAGCGTTGAGCCGGGACAGGGCAACTCCTACAATGAGCAGTTCTTC. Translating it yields CSVEPGQGNSYNEQFF.

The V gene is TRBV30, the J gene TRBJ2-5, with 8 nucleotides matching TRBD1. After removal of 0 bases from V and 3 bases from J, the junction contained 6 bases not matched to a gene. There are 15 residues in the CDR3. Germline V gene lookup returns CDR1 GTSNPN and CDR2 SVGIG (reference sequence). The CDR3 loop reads CAWSVLQGAKETQYF. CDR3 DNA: TGTGCCTGGAGTGTACTGCAGGGGGCGAAAGAGACCCAGTACTTC.

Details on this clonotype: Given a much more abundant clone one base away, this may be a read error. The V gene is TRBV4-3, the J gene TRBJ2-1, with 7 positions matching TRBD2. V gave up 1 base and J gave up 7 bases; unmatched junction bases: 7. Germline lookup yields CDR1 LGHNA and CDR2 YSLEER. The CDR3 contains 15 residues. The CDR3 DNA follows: TGCGCCAGCAGCCAAGGAAGCGGGGAAAGGAATGAGCAGTTCTTC. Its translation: CASSQGSGERNEQFF.

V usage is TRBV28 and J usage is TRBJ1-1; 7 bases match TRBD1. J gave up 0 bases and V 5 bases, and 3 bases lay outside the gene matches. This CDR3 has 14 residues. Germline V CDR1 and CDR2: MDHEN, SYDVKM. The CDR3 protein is CASSGQALNTEAFF. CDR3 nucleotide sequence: TGTGCCAGCAGTGGACAGGCCCTGAACACTGAAGCTTTCTTT.

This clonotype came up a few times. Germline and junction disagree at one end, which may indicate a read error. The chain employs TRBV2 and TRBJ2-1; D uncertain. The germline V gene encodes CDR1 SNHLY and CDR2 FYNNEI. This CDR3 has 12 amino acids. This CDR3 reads CASREDVDEQFF. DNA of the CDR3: TGTGCCAGCAGGGAAGATGTGGATGAGCAGTTCTTC.

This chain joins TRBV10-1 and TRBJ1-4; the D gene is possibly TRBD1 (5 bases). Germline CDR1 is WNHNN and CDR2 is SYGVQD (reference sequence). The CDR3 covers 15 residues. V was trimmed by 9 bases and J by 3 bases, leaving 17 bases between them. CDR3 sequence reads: CARNLRDGSNEKLFF. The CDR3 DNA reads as TGCGCCAGAAATCTCAGGGACGGATCTAATGAAAAACTGTTTTTT.

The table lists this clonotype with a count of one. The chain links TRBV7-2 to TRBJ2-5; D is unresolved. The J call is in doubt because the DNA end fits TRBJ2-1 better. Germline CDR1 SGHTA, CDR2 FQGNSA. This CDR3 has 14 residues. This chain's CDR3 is CASSLVFSQETQFF. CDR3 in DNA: TGTGCCAGCAGCTTAGTCTTTAGCCAAGAGACCCAGTTCTTC.

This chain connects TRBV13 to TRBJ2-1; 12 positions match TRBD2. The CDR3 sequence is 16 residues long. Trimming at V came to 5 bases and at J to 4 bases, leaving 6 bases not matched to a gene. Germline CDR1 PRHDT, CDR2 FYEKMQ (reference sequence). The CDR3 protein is CASSTRTSGNYNEQFF. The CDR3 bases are TGTGCCAGCAGCACCCGGACTAGCGGGAATTACAATGAGCAGTTCTTC.

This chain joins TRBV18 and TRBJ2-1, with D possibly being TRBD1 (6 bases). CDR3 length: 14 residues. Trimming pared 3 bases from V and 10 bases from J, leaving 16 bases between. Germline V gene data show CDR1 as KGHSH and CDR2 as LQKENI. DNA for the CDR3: TGTGCCAGCTCACCGCCTGCTGGACAGATCGAGCAGTTCTTC. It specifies CASSPPAGQIEQFF. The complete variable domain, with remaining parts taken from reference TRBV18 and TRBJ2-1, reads NAGVMQNPRHLVRRRGQEARLRCSPMKGHSHVYWYRQLPEEGLKFMVYLQKENIIDESGMPKERFSAEFPKEGPSILRIQQVVRGDSAAYFCASSPPAGQIEQFFGPGTRLTVL.

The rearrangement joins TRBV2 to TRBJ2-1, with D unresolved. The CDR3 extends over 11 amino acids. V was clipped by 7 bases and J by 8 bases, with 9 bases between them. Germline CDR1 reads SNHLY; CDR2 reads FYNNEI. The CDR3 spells CASNVGYEQFF. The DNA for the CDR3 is TGTGCCAGCAATGTGGGATATGAGCAGTTCTTC.

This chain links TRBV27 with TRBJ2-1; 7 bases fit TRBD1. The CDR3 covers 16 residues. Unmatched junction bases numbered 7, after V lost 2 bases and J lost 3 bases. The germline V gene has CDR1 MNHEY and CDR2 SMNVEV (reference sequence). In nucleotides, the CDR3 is TGTGCCAGCAGTTTAAACAGGGGACCTTACTACAATGAGCAGTTCTTC. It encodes CASSLNRGPYYNEQFF.

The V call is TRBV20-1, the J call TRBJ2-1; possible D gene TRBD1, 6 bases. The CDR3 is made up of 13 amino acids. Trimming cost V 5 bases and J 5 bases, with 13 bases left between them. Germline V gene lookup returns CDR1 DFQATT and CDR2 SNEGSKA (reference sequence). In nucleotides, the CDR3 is TGCAGTGCTGCCGGGACACGGGACAATGAGCAGTTCTTC. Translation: CSAAGTRDNEQFF.